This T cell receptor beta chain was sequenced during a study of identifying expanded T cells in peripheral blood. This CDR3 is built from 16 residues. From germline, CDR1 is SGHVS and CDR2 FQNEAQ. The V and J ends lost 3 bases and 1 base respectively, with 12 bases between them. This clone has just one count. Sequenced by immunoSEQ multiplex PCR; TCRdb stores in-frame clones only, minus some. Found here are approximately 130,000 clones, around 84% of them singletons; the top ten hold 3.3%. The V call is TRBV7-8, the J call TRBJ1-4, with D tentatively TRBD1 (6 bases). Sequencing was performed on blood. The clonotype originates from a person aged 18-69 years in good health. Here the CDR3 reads CASSLLSGVTNEKLFF. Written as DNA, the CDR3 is TGTGCCAGCAGCTTGTTATCAGGGGTAACTAATGAAAAACTGTTTTTT.